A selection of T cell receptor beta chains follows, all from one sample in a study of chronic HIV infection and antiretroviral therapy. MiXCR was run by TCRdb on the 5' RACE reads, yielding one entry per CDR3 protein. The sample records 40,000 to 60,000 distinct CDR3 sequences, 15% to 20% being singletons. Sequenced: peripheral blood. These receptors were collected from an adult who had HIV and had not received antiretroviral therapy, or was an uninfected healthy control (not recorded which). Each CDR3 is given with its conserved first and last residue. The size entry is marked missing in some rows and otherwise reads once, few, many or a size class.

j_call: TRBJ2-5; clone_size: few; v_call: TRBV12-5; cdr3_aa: CASGRGSSGYQETQYF
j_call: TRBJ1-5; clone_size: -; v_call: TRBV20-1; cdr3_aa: CSARENGQLYQPQHF
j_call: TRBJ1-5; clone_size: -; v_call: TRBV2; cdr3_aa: CASSEQLSNQPQHF
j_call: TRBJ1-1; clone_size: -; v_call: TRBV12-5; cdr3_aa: CASGRSSMTGILNTEAFF
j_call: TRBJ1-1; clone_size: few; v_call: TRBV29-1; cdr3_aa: CSVLESSVVEAFF
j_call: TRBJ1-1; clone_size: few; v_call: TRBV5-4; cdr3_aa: CASSPAWGYTEAFF
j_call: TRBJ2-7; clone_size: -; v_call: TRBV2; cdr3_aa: CASTGQGQGATEYF
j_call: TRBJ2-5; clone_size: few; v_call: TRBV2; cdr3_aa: CARATGSETQYF
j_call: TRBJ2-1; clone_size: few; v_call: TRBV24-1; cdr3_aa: CATSAGLTQYNEQFF
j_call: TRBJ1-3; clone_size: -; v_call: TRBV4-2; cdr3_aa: CASSPPGQRSGNTVYF
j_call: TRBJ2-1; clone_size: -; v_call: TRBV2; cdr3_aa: CASSEAYSSYNEQFF
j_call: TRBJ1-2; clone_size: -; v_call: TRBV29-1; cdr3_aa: CSVLGGYRVEGYTF
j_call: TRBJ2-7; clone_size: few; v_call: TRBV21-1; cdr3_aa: CASSKRTTGISYEQYF
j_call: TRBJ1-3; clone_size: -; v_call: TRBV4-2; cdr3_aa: CASSSYDSPGNTIYF
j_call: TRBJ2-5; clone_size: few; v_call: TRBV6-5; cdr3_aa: CASRPSGTAYQETQYF
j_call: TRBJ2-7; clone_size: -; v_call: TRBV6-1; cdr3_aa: CASTMGQTVTSYEQYF
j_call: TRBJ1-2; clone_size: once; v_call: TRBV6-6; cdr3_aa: CASRQGARGGYTF
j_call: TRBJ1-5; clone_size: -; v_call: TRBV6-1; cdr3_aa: CASSVGTPGSNQPQHF
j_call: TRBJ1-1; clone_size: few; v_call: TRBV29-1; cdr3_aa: CSVGWNTEAFF
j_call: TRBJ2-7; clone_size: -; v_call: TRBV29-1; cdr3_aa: CSVAPGQAPYEQYF
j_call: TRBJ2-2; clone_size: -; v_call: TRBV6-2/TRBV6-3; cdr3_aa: CASSYSLTSGELFF
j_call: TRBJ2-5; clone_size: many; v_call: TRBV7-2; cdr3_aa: CASSRPRGLETQYF
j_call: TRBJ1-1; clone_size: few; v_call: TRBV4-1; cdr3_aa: CASSPSQGNTEAFF
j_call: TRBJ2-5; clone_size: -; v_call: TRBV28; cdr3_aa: CASSRLRDRQYF
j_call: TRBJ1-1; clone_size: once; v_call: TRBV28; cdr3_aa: CASSYPLGTTEAFF
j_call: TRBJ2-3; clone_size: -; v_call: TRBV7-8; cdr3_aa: CASSLSPSTPTDTQYF
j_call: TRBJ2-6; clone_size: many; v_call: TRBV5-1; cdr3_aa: CASSPALTAGANVLTF
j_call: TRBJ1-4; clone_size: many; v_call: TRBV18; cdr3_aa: CASSPPQGSNEKLFF
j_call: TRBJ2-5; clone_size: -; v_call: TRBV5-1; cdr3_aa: CASSLAASGGETQYF
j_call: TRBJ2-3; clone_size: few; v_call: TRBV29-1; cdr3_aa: CSVVHVSGADTQYF
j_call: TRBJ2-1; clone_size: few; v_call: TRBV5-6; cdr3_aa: CASSFAAGTTSYNEQFF
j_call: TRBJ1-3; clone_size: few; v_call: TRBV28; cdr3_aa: CASSSAGAGNTIYF
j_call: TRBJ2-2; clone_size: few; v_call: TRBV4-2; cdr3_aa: CASSPEVWGELFF
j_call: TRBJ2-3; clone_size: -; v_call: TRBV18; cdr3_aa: CASSPLTGGTDTQYF
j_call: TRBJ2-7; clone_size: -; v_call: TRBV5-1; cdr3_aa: CASSLATGTYEQYF
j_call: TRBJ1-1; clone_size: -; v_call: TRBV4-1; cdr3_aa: CASSQWTGNTEAFF
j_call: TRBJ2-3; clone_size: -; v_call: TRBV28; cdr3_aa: CASSLSEGGTDTQYF
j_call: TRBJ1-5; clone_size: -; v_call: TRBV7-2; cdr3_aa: CASSRDWNQPQHF
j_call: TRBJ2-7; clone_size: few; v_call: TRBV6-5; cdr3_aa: CASSSSPLGTTEQYF
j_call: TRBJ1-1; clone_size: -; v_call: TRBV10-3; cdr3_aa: CAASRSGRGTEAFF
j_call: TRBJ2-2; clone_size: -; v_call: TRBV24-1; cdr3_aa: CATPFWGVRSGRITGELFF
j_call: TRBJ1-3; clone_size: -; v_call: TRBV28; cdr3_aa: CASSFAGNTIYF
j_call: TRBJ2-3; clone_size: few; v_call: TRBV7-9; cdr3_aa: CASSWGLEDTQYF
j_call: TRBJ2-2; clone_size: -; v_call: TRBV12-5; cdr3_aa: CASGLVLGGELFF
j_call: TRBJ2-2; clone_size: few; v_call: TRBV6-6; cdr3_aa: CASGGQTTYTGELFF
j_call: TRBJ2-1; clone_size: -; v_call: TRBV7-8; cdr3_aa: CASSLVWGGDEQFF
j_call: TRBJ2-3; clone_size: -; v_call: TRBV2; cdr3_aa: CASSEVGTSTDTQYF
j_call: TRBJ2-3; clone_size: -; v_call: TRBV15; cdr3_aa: CATSRLWTDTQYF
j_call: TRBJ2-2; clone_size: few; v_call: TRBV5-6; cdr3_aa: CASTLGLALTGTGELFF
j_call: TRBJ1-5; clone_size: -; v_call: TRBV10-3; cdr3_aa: CAISEDGGSSTQHF
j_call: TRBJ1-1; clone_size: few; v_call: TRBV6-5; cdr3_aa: CASSYFGVLNTEAFF
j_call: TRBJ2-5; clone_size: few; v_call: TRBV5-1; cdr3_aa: CASSLGSGEGEETQYF
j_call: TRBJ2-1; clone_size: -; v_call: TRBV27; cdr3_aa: CASSFRTSAVLKNYNEQFF
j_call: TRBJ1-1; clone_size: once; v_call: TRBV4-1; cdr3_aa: CASSQDATLGTEAFF
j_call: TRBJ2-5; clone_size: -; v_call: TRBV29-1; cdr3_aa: CSVSGRQETQYF